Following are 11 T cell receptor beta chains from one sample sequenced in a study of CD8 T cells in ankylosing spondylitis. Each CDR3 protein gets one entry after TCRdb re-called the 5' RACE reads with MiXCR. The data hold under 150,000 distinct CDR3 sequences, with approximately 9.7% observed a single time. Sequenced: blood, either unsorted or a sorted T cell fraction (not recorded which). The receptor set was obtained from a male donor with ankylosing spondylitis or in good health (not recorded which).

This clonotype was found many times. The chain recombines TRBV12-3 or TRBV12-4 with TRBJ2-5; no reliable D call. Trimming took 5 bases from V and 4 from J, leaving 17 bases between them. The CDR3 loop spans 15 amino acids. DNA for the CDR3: TGTGCCAGCAGTCCCCACGGTCCCCCTGGAGAGACCCAGTACTTC. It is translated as CASSPHGPPGETQYF.

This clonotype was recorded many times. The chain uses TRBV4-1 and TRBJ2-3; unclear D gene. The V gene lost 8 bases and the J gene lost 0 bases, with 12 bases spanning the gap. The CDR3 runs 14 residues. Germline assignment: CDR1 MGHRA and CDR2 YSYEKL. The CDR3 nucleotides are TGCGCCAGCGAGAAGGAGACTAGCACAGATACGCAGTATTTT. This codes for CASEKETSTDTQYF.

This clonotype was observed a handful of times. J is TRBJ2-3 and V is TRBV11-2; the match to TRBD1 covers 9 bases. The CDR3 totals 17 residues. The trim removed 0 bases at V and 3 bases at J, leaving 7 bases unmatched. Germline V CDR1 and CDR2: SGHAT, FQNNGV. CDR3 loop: CASSLDGRDRVTDTQYF. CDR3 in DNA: TGTGCCAGCAGCTTAGACGGCCGGGACAGGGTAACAGATACGCAGTATTTT.

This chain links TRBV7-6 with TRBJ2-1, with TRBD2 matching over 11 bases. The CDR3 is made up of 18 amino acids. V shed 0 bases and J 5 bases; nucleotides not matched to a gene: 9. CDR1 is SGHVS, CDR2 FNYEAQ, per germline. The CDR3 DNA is TGTGCCAGCAGCTTAGCTAGCGGGAGGGCGTTTTCCCACAATGAGCAGTTCTTC. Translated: CASSLASGRAFSHNEQFF.

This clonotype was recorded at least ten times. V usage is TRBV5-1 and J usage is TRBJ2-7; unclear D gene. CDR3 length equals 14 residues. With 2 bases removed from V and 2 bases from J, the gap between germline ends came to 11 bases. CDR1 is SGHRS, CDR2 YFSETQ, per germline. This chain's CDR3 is CASSLAIPPYEQYF. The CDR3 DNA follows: TGCGCCAGCAGCTTAGCTATTCCCCCCTACGAGCAGTACTTC.

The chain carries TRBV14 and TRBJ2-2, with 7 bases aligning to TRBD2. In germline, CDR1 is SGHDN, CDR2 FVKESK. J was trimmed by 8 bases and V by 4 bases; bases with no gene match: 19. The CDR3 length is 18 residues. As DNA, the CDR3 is TGTGCCAGCAGCCGAGAACTAGGCGGGAGTGGAATAGCTGGGGAGCTGTTTTTT. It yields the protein CASSRELGGSGIAGELFF.

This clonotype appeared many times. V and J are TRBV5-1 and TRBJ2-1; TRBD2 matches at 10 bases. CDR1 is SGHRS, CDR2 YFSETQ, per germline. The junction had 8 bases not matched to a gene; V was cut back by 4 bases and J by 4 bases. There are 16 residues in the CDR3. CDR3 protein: CASSHVAGGAYNEQFF. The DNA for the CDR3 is TGCGCCAGCAGCCATGTAGCGGGAGGAGCTTACAATGAGCAGTTCTTC.

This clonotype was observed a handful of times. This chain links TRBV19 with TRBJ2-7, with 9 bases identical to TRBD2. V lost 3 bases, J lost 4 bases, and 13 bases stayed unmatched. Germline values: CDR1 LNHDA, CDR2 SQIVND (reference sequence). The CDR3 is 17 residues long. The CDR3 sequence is CASSIWGASGRKYEQYF. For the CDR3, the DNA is TGTGCCAGTAGTATTTGGGGAGCCAGCGGGAGGAAGTACGAGCAGTACTTC.

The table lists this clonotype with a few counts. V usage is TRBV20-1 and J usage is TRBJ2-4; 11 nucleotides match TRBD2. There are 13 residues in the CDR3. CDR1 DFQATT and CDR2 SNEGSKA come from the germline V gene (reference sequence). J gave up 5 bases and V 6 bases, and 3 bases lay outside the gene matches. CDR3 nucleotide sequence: TGCAGTGCACTAGCGGGAGTTCAAAACATTCAGTACTTC. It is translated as CSALAGVQNIQYF.

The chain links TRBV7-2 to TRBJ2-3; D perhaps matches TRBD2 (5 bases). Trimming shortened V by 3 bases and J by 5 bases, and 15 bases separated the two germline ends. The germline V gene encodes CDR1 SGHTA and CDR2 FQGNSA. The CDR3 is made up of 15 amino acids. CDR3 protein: CASSFGLPPGDTQYF. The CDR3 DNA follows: TGTGCCAGCAGCTTCGGACTTCCCCCAGGAGATACGCAGTATTTT.

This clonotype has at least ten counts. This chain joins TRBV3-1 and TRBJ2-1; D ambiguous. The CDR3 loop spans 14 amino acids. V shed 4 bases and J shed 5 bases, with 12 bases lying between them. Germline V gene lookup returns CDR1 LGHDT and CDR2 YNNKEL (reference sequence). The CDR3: CASSPPPPHNEQFF. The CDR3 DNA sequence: TGTGCCAGCAGCCCCCCTCCTCCGCACAATGAGCAGTTCTTC.